One and the same sample provided the 19 T cell receptor beta chains below, sequenced in a study of T cells in Graves' hyperthyroidism and ophthalmopathy. The investigators amplified TCR beta CDR3 regions from RNA transcripts. Carried out on the TCR CDR3, a first-round RT-PCR used the HTBI primer set. TCRdb analysed the multiplex PCR reads with MiXCR anew, one entry per CDR3 protein. This sample carries fewer than 750,000 distinct CDR3 sequences, approximately 14% of them seen once, and the ten largest clones take under 15%. Sequenced: blood. Every receptor here comes from a woman in her forties or fifties with Graves' ophthalmopathy.

The table lists this clonotype with many counts. The chain carries TRBV14 and TRBJ2-3; 12 nucleotides align to TRBD2. CDR3 length equals 20 residues. CDR1 and CDR2 from the germline V gene are SGHDN and FVKESK. Trimming removed 2 bases from V and 1 base from J; junction bases left unmatched: 13. The CDR3 here is CASSQPSFWTSGIRTDTQYF. The CDR3 DNA reads TGTGCCAGCAGCCAACCCTCCTTTTGGACTAGCGGGATACGCACAGATACGCAGTATTTT.

This clonotype was seen only a few times. J is TRBJ2-1 and V is TRBV7-6; the D gene is possibly TRBD2 (7 bases). This CDR3 spans 18 amino acids. Trimming pared 5 bases from V and 5 bases from J, leaving 25 bases between. CDR1 and CDR2 from the germline V gene are SGHVS and FNYEAQ. CDR3 sequence reads: CASSPTGGGTSPHNEQFF. CDR3 in DNA: TGTGCCAGCAGCCCAACGGGGGGCGGGACTTCACCCCACAATGAGCAGTTCTTC.

CDR3 protein: CASSVRGEQPQHF. The CDR3 nucleotides are TGTGCCAGCTCCGTCCGGGGGGAACAGCCCCAGCATTTT. V is TRBV18 and J is TRBJ1-5, with D tentatively TRBD1 (5 bases). Germline V gene sequence: CDR1 KGHSH, CDR2 LQKENI. Trimming took 6 bases from V and 7 from J, leaving 13 bases between them. There are 13 residues in the CDR3.

The chain couples TRBV24-1 to TRBJ2-1; a possible D gene is TRBD2 (5 bases). Germline-derived CDR1 and CDR2 are KGHDR and SFDVKD. The length of the CDR3 is 19 residues. The V gene lost 4 bases and the J gene lost 12 bases, with 33 bases spanning the gap. The DNA of the CDR3 is TGTGCCACCAGTGACCCCAAGTCGAGCGGAGTATCAGAAGGGTCTACGCAGTTCTTC. Amino acid sequence: CATSDPKSSGVSEGSTQFF.

The rearrangement uses TRBV15 and TRBJ2-1; TRBD2 matches at 10 bases. Germline CDR1 and CDR2: LNHNV and YYDKDF (reference sequence). With 6 bases clipped from V and 6 bases from J, the junction kept 8 bases outside the gene matches. The CDR3 contains 15 residues. The CDR3 is CATSVAAGGGNEQFF. CDR3 nucleotide sequence: TGTGCCACCAGTGTTGCAGCGGGAGGGGGCAATGAGCAGTTCTTC. Based on the CDR3 plus reference TRBV15 and TRBJ2-1, the full variable domain is DAMVIQNPRYQVTQFGKPVTLSCSQTLNHNVMYWYQQKSSQAPKLLFHYYDKDFNNEADTPDNFQSRRPNTSFCFLDIRSPGLGDTAMYLCATSVAAGGGNEQFFGPGTRLTVL.

This clonotype was seen repeatedly, ten times or more. The rearrangement uses TRBV7-2 and TRBJ2-7; 7 bases are shared with TRBD1. Losses at the gene ends were 4 bases for V and 4 bases for J; bases not matched to a gene: 10. The CDR3 spans 15 residues. The germline V gene has CDR1 SGHTA and CDR2 FQGNSA. CDR3: CASSSPGTEAYEQYF. The CDR3 DNA sequence: TGTGCCAGCAGCTCCCCCGGGACAGAGGCTTACGAGCAGTACTTC.

The CDR3 region is CASSLRLLETQYF. DNA of the CDR3: TGTGCCAGCAGTCTCAGGCTGTTAGAGACCCAGTACTTC. The J gene is TRBJ2-5, the V gene TRBV7-3; unclear D gene. V shed 6 bases and J shed 4 bases, with 12 bases lying between them. This CDR3 is built from 13 residues. Germline CDR1 SGHTA, CDR2 FQGTGA.

This clonotype was observed many times. This chain uses TRBV12-3 or TRBV12-4 with TRBJ2-7; 11 nucleotides line up with TRBD2. The CDR3 loop spans 14 amino acids. V lost 6 bases, J lost 5 bases, and 6 bases stayed unmatched. The CDR3 DNA follows: TGTGCCAGCAGGCTAGCGGGAGGCACAGACGAGCAGTACTTC. It encodes CASRLAGGTDEQYF.

This chain uses TRBV6-1 with TRBJ2-1, with D unclear. The V and J ends lost 6 bases and 2 bases respectively, with 14 bases between them. The length of the CDR3 is 15 residues. CDR1 and CDR2 from the germline V gene are MNHNS and SASEGT. The CDR3 loop is CASRHRNRAYNEQFF. CDR3 DNA: TGTGCCAGCAGACATAGGAACAGAGCCTACAATGAGCAGTTCTTC.

This clonotype was recorded at least ten times. The V and J genes are TRBV12-3 or TRBV12-4 and TRBJ2-2; 16 bases align to TRBD2. This CDR3 has 20 residues. With V trimmed by 6 bases and J by 6 bases, 16 bases remained unmatched. CDR3: CASSLNPPGLAGGPAGELFF. In DNA, the CDR3 is TGTGCCAGCAGCTTGAATCCACCGGGACTAGCGGGAGGGCCGGCCGGGGAGCTGTTTTTT.

A few counts support this clonotype. The rearrangement uses TRBV6-1 and TRBJ2-5; TRBD1 agrees at 10 bases. Germline V gene sequence: CDR1 MNHNS, CDR2 SASEGT. V was clipped by 6 bases and J by 5 bases; unmatched bases: 3. The CDR3 is 13 amino acids. The DNA for the CDR3 is TGTGCCAGCAGGGGACAGGGGATGGAGACCCAGTACTTC. Its protein is CASRGQGMETQYF.

This clonotype showed up just a few times. The rearrangement uses TRBV27 and TRBJ1-2; D possibly corresponds to TRBD1 (5 bases). Germline V gene sequence: CDR1 MNHEY, CDR2 SMNVEV (reference sequence). This CDR3 spans 14 amino acids. V was shortened by 6 bases and J by 8 bases, with 19 bases between the two germline ends. Here the CDR3 DNA reads TGTGCCAGCAGCCGGGACCGGCAAGGCGCGGGCTACACCTTC. It codes for CASSRDRQGAGYTF.

This clonotype showed up many times. The chain uses TRBV28 and TRBJ2-2, with 7 nucleotides matching TRBD1. The V gene end was trimmed by 2 bases and the J gene end by 0 bases; junction bases not matched to a gene: 6. The CDR3 runs 17 residues. CDR1 is MDHEN, CDR2 SYDVKM, per germline. CDR3 bases: TGTGCCAGCAGTTTACGCCGGGACAGCTCGAACACCGGGGAGCTGTTTTTT. This encodes CASSLRRDSSNTGELFF.

The V gene is TRBV20-1, the J gene TRBJ2-4, with 12 bases that match TRBD2. The CDR3 spans 16 residues. Looked up from germline, CDR1 is DFQATT and CDR2 is SNEGSKA (reference sequence). V shed 0 bases, J shed 7 bases, and the junction held 7 bases outside the gene matches. The CDR3 DNA follows: TGCAGTGCTAGAGAGACTAGCGGGAGTAATGTCAACATTCAGTACTTC. Translating it yields CSARETSGSNVNIQYF.

This clonotype was seen more than once but under ten times. This chain links TRBV10-3 with TRBJ2-1; a weak D match, TRBD1 (6 bases). In germline, CDR1 is ENHRY, CDR2 SYGVKD. The germline V and J ends were trimmed by 4 bases and 11 bases, with 9 bases remaining between them. The CDR3 runs 11 residues. Here the CDR3 reads CAISGGTQQFF. In nucleotides, the CDR3 is TGTGCCATCAGTGGGGGGACACAGCAGTTCTTC.

This clonotype showed up many times. One junction end does not reproduce the germline sequence, and a read error may be involved. The chain uses TRBV19 and TRBJ1-1; D ambiguous. CDR1 and CDR2 (germline): LNHDA, SQIVND (reference sequence). The CDR3 is made up of 13 amino acids. The CDR3 coding sequence is TGTGCCAGTAGTAGCGTCGGGAACTCTGAAGCTTTCTTT. It yields the protein CASSSVGNSEAFF.

The table lists this clonotype with many counts. This chain links TRBV28 with TRBJ2-2; 13 nucleotides align to TRBD2. Per the germline V gene, CDR1 is MDHEN and CDR2 is SYDVKM. Trimming removed 6 bases from V and 5 bases from J; junction bases left unmatched: 3. This CDR3 spans 15 amino acids. This chain's CDR3 is CASRRGLAGTGELFF. CDR3 coding DNA: TGTGCCAGCAGACGGGGACTAGCGGGAACCGGGGAGCTGTTTTTT.

This clonotype was seen many times. This chain connects TRBV27 to TRBJ2-3; unclear D gene. Trimming took off 6 bases at V and 2 bases at J, with 12 bases between the two ends. There are 14 residues in the CDR3. Per the germline V gene, CDR1 is MNHEY and CDR2 is SMNVEV (reference sequence). For the CDR3, the DNA is TGTGCCAGCAGGGACGGATCCTTCACAGATACGCAGTATTTT. It translates to CASRDGSFTDTQYF.

The table lists this clonotype with many counts. The V call is TRBV18, the J call TRBJ1-1; D gene unclear. CDR1 and CDR2 from the germline V gene are KGHSH and LQKENI. V was pared by 4 bases and J by 1 base, with 19 bases between. The CDR3 sequence is 17 residues long. CDR3 sequence: CASSLGTGIQPNTEAFF. Here the CDR3 DNA reads TGTGCCAGCTCACTAGGAACCGGGATACAACCGAACACTGAAGCTTTCTTT. Variable domain in full (rest from reference TRBV18 and TRBJ1-1): NAGVMQNPRHLVRRRGQEARLRCSPMKGHSHVYWYRQLPEEGLKFMVYLQKENIIDESGMPKERFSAEFPKEGPSILRIQQVVRGDSAAYFCASSLGTGIQPNTEAFFGQGTRLTVV.